These 32 T cell receptor beta chains were all obtained from the same sample, sequenced in a study of beta chain features in type 1 diabetes. Reverse transcription of all isolated RNA meant that expressed TCRB transcripts were sequenced. Profiling relied on immunoSEQ multiplex PCR, and the TCRdb table lists in-frame clones only, not all of them. The table includes more than 300,000 clones, around 15% detected once. Sample: naive CD4+ T cells from blood. These receptor sequences come from a woman under 30 in good health.

This clone has only a few counts. The chain couples TRBV4-1 to TRBJ2-3; possibly TRBD1 for D (6 bases). V was trimmed by 0 bases and J by 3 bases, leaving 7 bases between them. This CDR3 is built from 14 residues. Germline loops: CDR1 MGHRA, CDR2 YSYEKL. The CDR3 sequence is CASSQDGTTDTQYF. In DNA form, the CDR3 reads TGCGCCAGCAGCCAAGATGGGACAACAGATACGCAGTATTTT.

This clone was counted only a few times. Within the sample, other DNA sequences also encode this same CDR3. CDR3: CASSSPGRGTYEQYF. The CDR3, as DNA: TGTGCCAGCAGTTCCCCCGGGCGGGGAACCTACGAGCAGTACTTC. The V gene is TRBV28, the J gene TRBJ2-7; weak D call: TRBD2 (6 bases). Per the germline V gene, CDR1 is MDHEN and CDR2 is SYDVKM. The CDR3 length is 15 residues. The V end lost 4 bases, the J end lost 2 bases, and 15 bases lay between the germline ends.

This clone occurred a few times. J is TRBJ2-1 and V is TRBV11-2; D is unresolved. The CDR3 totals 15 residues. Germline V lookup: CDR1 SGHAT, CDR2 FQNNGV. V lost 3 bases and J 2 bases, leaving 11 bases between the germline ends. The CDR3 nucleotides are TGTGCCAGCAGCTTTGAGCCTCAGGCCTACAATGAGCAGTTCTTC. Its protein is CASSFEPQAYNEQFF.

The V gene is TRBV19, the J gene TRBJ2-1; TRBD2 matches at 14 bases. V lost 4 bases and J lost 7; bases outside the gene matches: 9. Germline CDR1 and CDR2: LNHDA and SQIVND (reference sequence). The CDR3 consists of 17 residues. The CDR3 DNA is TGTGCCAGTAGTACTGGGACTAGCGGGAGTCTTCGGAATGAGCAGTTCTTC. It is translated as CASSTGTSGSLRNEQFF.

This clone was counted only a few times. This sample includes further DNA sequences coding for the same CDR3. The CDR3 is CASSPGQGNTEAFF. The DNA for the CDR3 is TGTGCCAGCTCACCAGGACAGGGGAACACTGAAGCTTTCTTT. The V call is TRBV18, the J call TRBJ1-1, with TRBD1 matching over 8 bases. J was trimmed by 1 base and V by 2 bases; bases with no gene match: 0. This CDR3 region has 14 residues. Germline V CDR1 and CDR2: KGHSH, LQKENI.

This clone was seen a handful of times. The V and J genes are TRBV15 and TRBJ1-5; D is perhaps TRBD1 (5 bases). Trimming left V 1 base short and J 2 bases short, with 15 bases between. CDR3 length equals 17 residues. CDR1 is LNHNV, CDR2 YYDKDF, per germline (reference sequence). In nucleotides, the CDR3 is TGTGCCACCAGCAGAGGTTTAGCAGGGATGGGCAATCAGCCCCAGCATTTT. It codes for CATSRGLAGMGNQPQHF.

The rearrangement uses TRBV6-5 and TRBJ1-1, with 9 bases that match TRBD1. CDR1 is MNHEY and CDR2 is SVGAGI in the germline V gene. The CDR3 has 13 residues. The V and J ends lost 2 bases and 7 bases, in that order; junction bases with no gene match: 2. DNA for the CDR3: TGTGCCAGCAGTTACGCGGGACAGGGTGAAGCTTTCTTT. As protein: CASSYAGQGEAFF.

This clone was seen a few times. J is TRBJ2-3 and V is TRBV21-1; the table gives TRBD1 as D, unverified against the DNA. TRBV21-1 is designated a pseudogene. CDR3 length equals 15 residues. The DNA of the CDR3 is TGTGCCAGCAGCTCCCGGGACAGAAGCACAGATACGCAGTATTTT. As protein: CASSSRDRSTDTQYF.

This clone was observed a few times. This rearrangement joins TRBV28 to TRBJ2-1, with 13 nucleotides matching TRBD2. The germline V gene has CDR1 MDHEN and CDR2 SYDVKM. The J segment lost 4 bases and the V segment lost 5 bases, leaving 17 bases of the junction unmatched. The CDR3 is made up of 20 amino acids. This CDR3 is CASSPYFPPWTSGGYNEQFF. The CDR3 nucleotides are TGTGCCAGCAGTCCTTATTTCCCACCATGGACTAGCGGGGGTTACAATGAGCAGTTCTTC.

The J gene is TRBJ2-2, the V gene TRBV18; possibly TRBD2 for D (6 bases). Germline CDR1 reads KGHSH; CDR2 reads LQKENI. The CDR3 consists of 16 residues. Trimming took off 0 bases at V and 4 bases at J, with 12 bases between the two ends. In DNA, the CDR3 is TGTGCCAGCTCACCACCGACGGGAGTGGGCACCGGGGAGCTGTTTTTT. This encodes CASSPPTGVGTGELFF.

This clone was found a few times. CDR3: CASSKQEGGSYGYTF. CDR3 sequence (DNA): TGTGCCAGCAGTAAACAGGAAGGGGGCAGCTATGGCTACACCTTC. The chain combines TRBV27 with TRBJ1-2; TRBD1 matches at 7 bases. Germline-derived CDR1 and CDR2 are MNHEY and SMNVEV (reference sequence). V trimming: 5 bases; J trimming: 4 bases; junction bases outside the gene matches: 10. The CDR3 has 15 amino acids.

This clone was observed a handful of times. The J gene is TRBJ2-5, the V gene TRBV5-1; 7 positions agree with TRBD2. The V gene's germline CDR1 is SGHRS and CDR2 YFSETQ. This CDR3 has 15 amino acids. Unmatched junction bases numbered 8, after V lost 4 bases and J lost 2 bases. CDR3 coding DNA: TGCGCCAGCAGCAACCTAGCGGTACCGCAAGAGACCCAGTACTTC. It encodes CASSNLAVPQETQYF.

This clone was seen a few times. The chain has TRBV7-6 and TRBJ2-7, with TRBD1 identical over 7 bases. The CDR3 is 13 amino acids. The V gene end was trimmed by 5 bases and the J gene end by 8 bases; junction bases not matched to a gene: 9. In germline, CDR1 is SGHVS, CDR2 FNYEAQ. CDR3 amino acids: CASSPGEGGKQYF. The CDR3 DNA sequence: TGTGCCAGCAGCCCAGGGGAAGGGGGCAAGCAGTACTTC.

The V call is TRBV2, the J call TRBJ1-5; perhaps TRBD1 as D (5 bases). V lost 2 bases to trimming and J lost 4 bases, with 15 bases between them. CDR1 SNHLY and CDR2 FYNNEI come from the germline V gene. The CDR3 has 16 amino acids. CDR3 region: CASSETRRDSNQPQHF. The CDR3 bases are TGTGCCAGCAGTGAAACCCGACGGGACTCTAATCAGCCCCAGCATTTT.

The chain is built from TRBV5-1 and TRBJ1-4, with D possibly matching TRBD1 (6 bases). From germline, CDR1 is SGHRS and CDR2 YFSETQ. This CDR3 contains 15 residues. V was cut by 1 base and J by 4 bases, with 11 bases left in between. This CDR3 is CASSLNRAINEKLFF. The CDR3 DNA follows: TGCGCCAGCAGCTTGAACAGGGCAATTAATGAAAAACTGTTTTTT. Drawing the rest from reference TRBV5-1 and TRBJ1-4, the complete variable domain is KAGVTQTPRYLIKTRGQQVTLSCSPISGHRSVSWYQQTPGQGLQFLFEYFSETQRNKGNFPGRFSGRQFSNSRSEMNVSTLELGDSALYLCASSLNRAINEKLFFGSGTQLSVL.

This clone appeared a few times. The chain joins TRBV5-1 to TRBJ2-1; 13 bases align to TRBD2. CDR3 length equals 17 residues. CDR1 and CDR2 from the germline V gene are SGHRS and YFSETQ. After removal of 4 bases from V and 0 bases from J, the junction contained 4 bases not matched to a gene. Here the CDR3 DNA reads TGCGCCAGCAGCCTGGGACTAGCGGGGCGCTCCTACAATGAGCAGTTCTTC. Amino acid sequence: CASSLGLAGRSYNEQFF.

The V gene is TRBV6-1, the J gene TRBJ2-6, with a tentative D call TRBD2 (5 bases). The CDR3 has 19 residues. V lost 0 bases to trimming and J lost 0 bases, with 15 bases between them. Germline CDR1 reads MNHNS; CDR2 reads SASEGT. The CDR3 loop reads CASSEALRGEFSGANVLTF. The CDR3 DNA follows: TGTGCCAGCAGTGAAGCGCTCCGGGGTGAGTTCTCTGGGGCCAACGTCCTGACTTTC.

The gene calls are TRBV18 and TRBJ1-5; D is unclear. The CDR3 loop spans 13 amino acids. CDR1 and CDR2 (germline): KGHSH, LQKENI. Trimming left V 1 base short and J 6 bases short, with 7 bases between. Written as DNA, the CDR3 is TGTGCCAGCTCACCACAGGAGACTCAGCCCCAGCATTTT. It translates to CASSPQETQPQHF.

This clone turned up a few times. This chain uses TRBV30 with TRBJ2-1; 8 bases fit TRBD1. The germline CDR1 and CDR2 sequences are GTSNPN and SVGIG (reference sequence). Trimming at V came to 4 bases and at J to 0 bases, leaving 5 bases not matched to a gene. CDR3 size: 15 residues. The CDR3 DNA sequence: TGTGCCTGGACTTTAGGACAGGGCTCCTACAATGAGCAGTTCTTC. Protein product: CAWTLGQGSYNEQFF.

CDR3 in amino acids: CASSSGTSGSYEQYF. The DNA for the CDR3 is TGTGCCAGCTCATCCGGGACTAGCGGGAGCTACGAGCAGTACTTC. The V call is TRBV18, the J call TRBJ2-7; TRBD2 matches at 14 bases. Germline values: CDR1 KGHSH, CDR2 LQKENI. The CDR3 runs 15 residues. The junction had 3 bases not matched to a gene; V was cut back by 5 bases and J by 3 bases.

This clone appeared a single time. The J gene is TRBJ1-5, the V gene TRBV7-2, with 7 bases fitting TRBD1. V lost 5 bases and J lost 0; bases outside the gene matches: 10. The CDR3 is 17 amino acids. The germline CDR1 and CDR2 sequences are SGHTA and FQGNSA. DNA of the CDR3: TGTGCCAGCAGCCCTGACAGGGCGCCCTATAGCAATCAGCCCCAGCATTTT. Amino acid sequence: CASSPDRAPYSNQPQHF.

The rearrangement uses TRBV13 and TRBJ2-5; 7 bases are a match to TRBD2. Per germline, CDR1 PRHDT and CDR2 FYEKMQ (reference sequence). The CDR3 length is 17 residues. J was trimmed by 0 bases and V by 5 bases; bases with no gene match: 12. CDR3 sequence: CASSLRKAGPYQETQYF. The CDR3 nucleotides are TGTGCCAGCAGCCTACGTAAAGCGGGGCCGTACCAAGAGACCCAGTACTTC. The variable domain in full, with the rest retrieved from reference TRBV13 and TRBJ2-5, is AAGVIQSPRHLIKEKRETATLKCYPIPRHDTVYWYQQGPGQDPQFLISFYEKMQSDKGSIPDRFSAQQFSDYHSELNMSSLELGDSALYFCASSLRKAGPYQETQYFGPGTRLLVL.

The rearrangement links TRBV18 to TRBJ1-5, with TRBD1 matching over 9 bases. J gave up 5 bases and V 3 bases, and 5 bases lay outside the gene matches. The length of the CDR3 is 15 residues. The germline CDR1 and CDR2 sequences are KGHSH and LQKENI. CDR3 region: CASSPRDRVDQPQHF. The CDR3 coding sequence is TGTGCCAGCTCACCCCGGGACAGGGTGGATCAGCCCCAGCATTTT.

The CDR3 spells CASSYAGHPYTQYF. As DNA, the CDR3 is TGTGCCAGCAGTTACGCAGGACATCCCTATACGCAGTATTTT. The rearrangement uses TRBV6-6 and TRBJ2-3; the D gene is possibly TRBD1 (5 bases). This CDR3 is 14 amino acids long. The V gene's germline CDR1 is MNHNY and CDR2 SVGAGI (reference sequence). Trimming took 2 bases from V and 7 from J, leaving 13 bases between them.

The chain recombines TRBV25-1 with TRBJ2-7; D remains unclear. CDR1 is MGHDK and CDR2 is SYGVNS in the germline V gene. V was clipped by 3 bases and J by 3 bases, with 9 bases between them. The length of the CDR3 is 13 residues. In DNA form, the CDR3 reads TGTGCCAGCAGTGATGGAGTGAGCTACGAGCAGTACTTC. Protein sequence: CASSDGVSYEQYF.

The chain carries TRBV30 and TRBJ2-3, with no clear D. This CDR3 is built from 11 residues. Germline CDR1 GTSNPN, CDR2 SVGIG (reference sequence). The germline V and J ends were trimmed by 3 bases and 4 bases, with 5 bases remaining between them. The CDR3 bases are TGTGCCTGGAGCCCGGCAGATACGCAGTATTTT. Protein: CAWSPADTQYF.

The rearrangement links TRBV29-1 to TRBJ2-7; 15 nucleotides match TRBD2. Per germline, CDR1 SQVTM and CDR2 ANQGSEA. CDR3 length: 18 residues. The ends lost 5 bases at V and 4 bases at J; junction bases unmatched: 15. The DNA of the CDR3 is TGCAGCGTTTCTGGAGAGTTCGGGACTAGCGGGAGGAGGTACGAGCAGTACTTC. Its protein product is CSVSGEFGTSGRRYEQYF.

This clone showed up just a few times. V is TRBV15 and J is TRBJ1-4; D unclear. V lost 0 bases and J 7 bases, leaving 9 bases between the germline ends. Germline loops: CDR1 LNHNV, CDR2 YYDKDF (reference sequence). This CDR3 has 14 residues. The CDR3 is CATSRDWEGEKLFF. The CDR3 region has the DNA TGTGCCACCAGCAGAGATTGGGAGGGTGAAAAACTGTTTTTT.

This clone was counted only a few times. The chain uses TRBV7-2 and TRBJ2-5; 8 bases line up with TRBD1. Germline values: CDR1 SGHTA, CDR2 FQGNSA. This CDR3 has 16 residues. The V and J ends lost 4 bases and 5 bases, in that order; junction bases with no gene match: 12. The CDR3 region is CASSSRRHRGIETQYF. DNA of the CDR3: TGTGCCAGCAGCTCCCGCCGACACAGGGGGATCGAGACCCAGTACTTC.

V gene TRBV5-4 combines with J gene TRBJ2-2; 10 bases align to TRBD2. Germline CDR1 SGHNT, CDR2 YYREEE (reference sequence). Trimming removed 4 bases from V and 7 bases from J; junction bases left unmatched: 13. The CDR3 contains 17 residues. CDR3 bases: TGTGCCAGCAGCGGGGGGGGGCTAGCGGGAGCCGTCGGGGAGCTGTTTTTT. Translation gives CASSGGGLAGAVGELFF.

V and J are TRBV7-9 and TRBJ1-1, with TRBD1 identical over 8 bases. V lost 5 bases, J lost 5 bases, and 4 bases stayed unmatched. This CDR3 region has 13 residues. Looked up from germline, CDR1 is SEHNR and CDR2 is FQNEAQ (reference sequence). CDR3 sequence: CASSKQGGTEAFF. CDR3 coding DNA: TGTGCCAGCAGCAAACAGGGGGGGACTGAAGCTTTCTTT.

V is TRBV6-6 and J is TRBJ2-4, with D perhaps TRBD2 (6 bases). The CDR3 is made up of 14 amino acids. Germline values: CDR1 MNHNY, CDR2 SVGAGI (reference sequence). The V gene lost 5 bases and the J gene lost 7 bases, with 15 bases spanning the gap. DNA of the CDR3: TGTGCCAGCAGTGTGCCGGGAGAGGGGAACATTCAGTACTTC. Translated: CASSVPGEGNIQYF.